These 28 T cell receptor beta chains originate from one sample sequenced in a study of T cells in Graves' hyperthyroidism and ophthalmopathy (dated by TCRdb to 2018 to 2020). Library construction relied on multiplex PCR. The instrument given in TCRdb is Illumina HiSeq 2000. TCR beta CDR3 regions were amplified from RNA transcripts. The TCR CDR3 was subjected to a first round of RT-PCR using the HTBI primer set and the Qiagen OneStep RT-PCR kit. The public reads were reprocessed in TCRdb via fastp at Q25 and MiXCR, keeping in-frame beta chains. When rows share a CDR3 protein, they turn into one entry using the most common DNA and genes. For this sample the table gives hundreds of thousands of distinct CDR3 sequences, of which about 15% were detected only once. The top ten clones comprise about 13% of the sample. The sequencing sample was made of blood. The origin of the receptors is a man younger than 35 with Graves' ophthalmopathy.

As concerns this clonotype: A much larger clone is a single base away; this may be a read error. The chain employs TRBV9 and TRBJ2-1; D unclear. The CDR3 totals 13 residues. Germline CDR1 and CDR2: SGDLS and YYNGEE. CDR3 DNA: TGTACCAGCAGCGTAGCTTCTCACAATGAGCAGTTCTTC. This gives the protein CTSSVASHNEQFF.

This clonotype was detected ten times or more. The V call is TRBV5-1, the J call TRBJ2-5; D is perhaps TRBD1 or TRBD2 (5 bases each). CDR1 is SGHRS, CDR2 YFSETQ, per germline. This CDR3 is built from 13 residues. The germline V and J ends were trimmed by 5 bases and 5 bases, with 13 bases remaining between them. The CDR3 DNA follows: TGCGCCAGCAGAGGGACCAGAGAGGAGACCCAGTACTTC. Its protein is CASRGTREETQYF.

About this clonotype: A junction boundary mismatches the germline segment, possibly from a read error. The CDR3 DNA follows: TGCGTCAGCAGCTTGGATGGGGTCGACAGGACCCTTTCCTACGAGCAGTACTTC. This encodes CVSSLDGVDRTLSYEQYF. V gene TRBV5-1 combines with J gene TRBJ2-7, with a tentative D call TRBD1 (6 bases). Germline V gene sequence: CDR1 SGHRS, CDR2 YFSETQ. There are 18 residues in the CDR3. Complete variable domain (other parts from reference TRBV5-1 and TRBJ2-7): KAGVTQTPRYLIKTRGQQVTLSCSPISGHRSVSWYQQTPGQGLQFLFEYFSETQRNKGNFPGRFSGRQFSNSRSEMNVSTLELGDSALYLCVSSLDGVDRTLSYEQYFGPGTRLTVT.

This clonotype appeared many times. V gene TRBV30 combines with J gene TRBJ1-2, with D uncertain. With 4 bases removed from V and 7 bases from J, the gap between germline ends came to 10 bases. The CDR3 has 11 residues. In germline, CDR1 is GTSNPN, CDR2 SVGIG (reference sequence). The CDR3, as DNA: TGTGCCTGGACCCGAATTAGTGGCTACACCTTC. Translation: CAWTRISGYTF.

The CDR3 DNA reads as TGTGCCAGTAGAGTACCTAGCCTAACCGGAGCTTTCTTT. Its translation: CASRVPSLTGAFF. This chain links TRBV19 with TRBJ1-1; D is unclear. The CDR3 extends over 13 amino acids. Trimming shortened V by 6 bases and J by 10 bases, and 18 bases separated the two germline ends. Germline V gene sequence: CDR1 LNHDA, CDR2 SQIVND (reference sequence).

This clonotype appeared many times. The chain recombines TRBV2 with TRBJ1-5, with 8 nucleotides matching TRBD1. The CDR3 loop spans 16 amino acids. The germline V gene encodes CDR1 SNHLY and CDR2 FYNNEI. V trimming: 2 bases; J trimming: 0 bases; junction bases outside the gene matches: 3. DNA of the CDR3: TGTGCCAGCAGTGAACAGGACAGGGTTAGCAATCAGCCCCAGCATTTT. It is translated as CASSEQDRVSNQPQHF.

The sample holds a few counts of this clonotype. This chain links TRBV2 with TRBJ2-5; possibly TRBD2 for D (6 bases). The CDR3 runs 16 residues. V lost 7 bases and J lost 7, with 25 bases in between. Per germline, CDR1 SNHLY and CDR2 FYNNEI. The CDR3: CASTTEGPGGVGTQYF. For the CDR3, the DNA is TGTGCCAGCACTACAGAGGGGCCCGGGGGTGTGGGGACCCAGTACTTC.

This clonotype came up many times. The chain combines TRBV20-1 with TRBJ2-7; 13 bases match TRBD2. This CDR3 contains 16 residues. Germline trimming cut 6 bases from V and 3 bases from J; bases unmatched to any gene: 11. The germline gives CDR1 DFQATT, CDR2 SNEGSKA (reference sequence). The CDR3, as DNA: TGCAGTGCGAGGAAGGGACTAGCGGGGAGTTACTACGAGCAGTACTTC. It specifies CSARKGLAGSYYEQYF.

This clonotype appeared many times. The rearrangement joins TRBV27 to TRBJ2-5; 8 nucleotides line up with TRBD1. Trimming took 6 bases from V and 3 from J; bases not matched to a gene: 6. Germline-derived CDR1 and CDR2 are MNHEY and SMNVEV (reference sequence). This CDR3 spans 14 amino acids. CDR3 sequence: CASRDRVGEETQYF. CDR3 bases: TGTGCCAGCAGGGACAGGGTAGGCGAAGAGACCCAGTACTTC.

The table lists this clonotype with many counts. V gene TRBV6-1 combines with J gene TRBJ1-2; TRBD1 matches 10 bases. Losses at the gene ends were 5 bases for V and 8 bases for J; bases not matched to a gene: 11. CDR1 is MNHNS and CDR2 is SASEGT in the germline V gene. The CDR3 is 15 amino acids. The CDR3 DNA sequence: TGTGCCAGCAGTCCCGGGACAGGGGACTCTTGGGGCTACACCTTC. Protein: CASSPGTGDSWGYTF.

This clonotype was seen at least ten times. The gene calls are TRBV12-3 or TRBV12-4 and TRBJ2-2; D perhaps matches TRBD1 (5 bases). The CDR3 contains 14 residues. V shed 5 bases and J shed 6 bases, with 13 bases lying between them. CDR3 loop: CASSKTVLPGELFF. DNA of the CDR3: TGTGCCAGCAGTAAGACAGTGTTGCCCGGGGAGCTGTTTTTT.

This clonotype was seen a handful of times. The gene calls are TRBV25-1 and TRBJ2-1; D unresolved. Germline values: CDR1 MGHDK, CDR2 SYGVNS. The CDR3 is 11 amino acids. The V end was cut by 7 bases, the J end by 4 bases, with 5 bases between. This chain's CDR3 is CASTAYNEQFF. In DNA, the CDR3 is TGTGCCAGCACTGCGTACAATGAGCAGTTCTTC.

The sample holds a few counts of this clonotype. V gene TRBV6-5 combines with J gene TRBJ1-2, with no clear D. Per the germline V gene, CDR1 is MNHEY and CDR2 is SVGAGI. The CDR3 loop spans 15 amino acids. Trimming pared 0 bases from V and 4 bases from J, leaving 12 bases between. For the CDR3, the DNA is TGTGCCAGCAGTTACTCGAGAGACCCCTCCTATGGCTACACCTTC. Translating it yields CASSYSRDPSYGYTF.

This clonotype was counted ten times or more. Written as DNA, the CDR3 is TGTGCCTGGAGTGTGGTATGGGGCTATAGGGGCTACACCTTC. Translating gives CAWSVVWGYRGYTF. V is TRBV30 and J is TRBJ1-2; D is perhaps TRBD1 (5 bases). Germline values: CDR1 GTSNPN, CDR2 SVGIG (reference sequence). The CDR3 runs 14 residues. V was shortened by 0 bases and J by 8 bases, with 16 bases between the two germline ends.

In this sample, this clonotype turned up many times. CDR3 sequence: CASRPGLAGQETQYF. The CDR3, as DNA: TGTGCCAGCAGGCCGGGACTAGCGGGACAAGAGACCCAGTACTTC. J is TRBJ2-5 and V is TRBV2, with 13 nucleotides matching TRBD2. The V gene end was trimmed by 6 bases and the J gene end by 2 bases; junction bases not matched to a gene: 3. In germline, CDR1 is SNHLY, CDR2 FYNNEI. The CDR3 has 15 residues.

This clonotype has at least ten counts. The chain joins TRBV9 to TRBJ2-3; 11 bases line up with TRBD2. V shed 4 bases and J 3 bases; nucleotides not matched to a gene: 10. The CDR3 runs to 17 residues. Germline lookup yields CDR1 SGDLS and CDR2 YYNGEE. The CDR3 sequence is CASSFQTSGVRTDTQYF. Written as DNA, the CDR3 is TGTGCCAGCAGCTTCCAGACTAGCGGGGTACGAACAGATACGCAGTATTTT.

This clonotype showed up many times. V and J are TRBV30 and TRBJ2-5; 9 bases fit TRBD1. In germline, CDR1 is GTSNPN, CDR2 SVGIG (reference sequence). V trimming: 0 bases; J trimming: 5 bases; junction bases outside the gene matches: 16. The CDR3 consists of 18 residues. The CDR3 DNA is TGTGCCTGGAGTGTAGATGGGGTTCGGGACAGGGATTGGGAGACCCAGTACTTC. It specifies CAWSVDGVRDRDWETQYF.

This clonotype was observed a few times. The CDR3 DNA reads as TGTGCCAGCAGGATTACCGGGACGCATAGCACAGATACGCAGTATTTT. Protein: CASRITGTHSTDTQYF. The rearrangement joins TRBV6-1 to TRBJ2-3; D tentatively reads TRBD1 or TRBD2 (5 bases each). V lost 6 bases, J lost 0 bases, and 16 bases lay in between. This CDR3 is built from 16 residues. Germline loops: CDR1 MNHNS, CDR2 SASEGT.

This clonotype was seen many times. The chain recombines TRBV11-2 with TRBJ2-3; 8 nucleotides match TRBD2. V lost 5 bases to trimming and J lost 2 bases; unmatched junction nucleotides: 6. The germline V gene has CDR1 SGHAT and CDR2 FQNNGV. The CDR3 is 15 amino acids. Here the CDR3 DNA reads TGTGCCAGCAGCCTATACGGGAGGGACACAGATACGCAGTATTTT. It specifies CASSLYGRDTDTQYF.

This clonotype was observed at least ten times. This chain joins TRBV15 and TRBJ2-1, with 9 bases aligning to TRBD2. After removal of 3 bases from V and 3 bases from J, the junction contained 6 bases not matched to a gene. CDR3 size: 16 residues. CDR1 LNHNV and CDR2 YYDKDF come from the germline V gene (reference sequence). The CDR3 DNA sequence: TGTGCCACCAGCAGCCCCGGGACTAGCAGCTACAATGAGCAGTTCTTC. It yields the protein CATSSPGTSSYNEQFF. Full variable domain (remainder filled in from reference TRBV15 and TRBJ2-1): DAMVIQNPRYQVTQFGKPVTLSCSQTLNHNVMYWYQQKSSQAPKLLFHYYDKDFNNEADTPDNFQSRRPNTSFCFLDIRSPGLGDTAMYLCATSSPGTSSYNEQFFGPGTRLTVL.

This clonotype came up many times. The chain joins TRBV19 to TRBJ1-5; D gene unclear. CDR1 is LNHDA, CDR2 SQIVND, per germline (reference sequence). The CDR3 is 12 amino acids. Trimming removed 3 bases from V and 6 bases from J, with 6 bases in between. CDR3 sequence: CASSIGVQPQHF. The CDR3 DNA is TGTGCCAGTAGTATTGGGGTTCAGCCCCAGCATTTT. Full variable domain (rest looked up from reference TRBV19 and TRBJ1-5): DGGITQSPKYLFRKEGQNVTLSCEQNLNHDAMYWYRQDPGQGLRLIYYSQIVNDFQKGDIAEGYSVSREKKESFPLTVTSAQKNPTAFYLCASSIGVQPQHFGDGTRLSIL.

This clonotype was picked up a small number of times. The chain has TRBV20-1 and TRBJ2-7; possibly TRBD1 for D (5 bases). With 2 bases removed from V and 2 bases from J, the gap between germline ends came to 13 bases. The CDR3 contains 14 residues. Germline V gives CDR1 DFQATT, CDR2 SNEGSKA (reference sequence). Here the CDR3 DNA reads TGCAGTGCTAGACGGTCAGGGTTTCCCTACGAGCAGTACTTC. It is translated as CSARRSGFPYEQYF.

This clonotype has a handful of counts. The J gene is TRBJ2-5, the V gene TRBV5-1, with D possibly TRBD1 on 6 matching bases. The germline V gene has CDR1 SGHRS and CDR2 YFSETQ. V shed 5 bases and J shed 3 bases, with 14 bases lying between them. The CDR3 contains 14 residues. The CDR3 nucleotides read TGCGCCAGCAGTTTTGGACAGCCAAAAGAGACCCAGTACTTC. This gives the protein CASSFGQPKETQYF.

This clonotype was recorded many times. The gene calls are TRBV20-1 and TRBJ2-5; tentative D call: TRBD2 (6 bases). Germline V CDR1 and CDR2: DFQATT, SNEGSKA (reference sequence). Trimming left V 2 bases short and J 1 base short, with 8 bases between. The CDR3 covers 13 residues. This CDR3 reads CSARWGVQETQYF. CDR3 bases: TGCAGTGCTAGATGGGGGGTCCAAGAGACCCAGTACTTC.

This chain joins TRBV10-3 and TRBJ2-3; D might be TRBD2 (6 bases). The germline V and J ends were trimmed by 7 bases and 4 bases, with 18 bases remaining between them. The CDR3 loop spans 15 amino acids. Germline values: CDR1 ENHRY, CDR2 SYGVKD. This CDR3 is CAITGEAGQADTQYF. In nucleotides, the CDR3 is TGTGCCATCACCGGGGAGGCAGGGCAAGCAGATACGCAGTATTTT.

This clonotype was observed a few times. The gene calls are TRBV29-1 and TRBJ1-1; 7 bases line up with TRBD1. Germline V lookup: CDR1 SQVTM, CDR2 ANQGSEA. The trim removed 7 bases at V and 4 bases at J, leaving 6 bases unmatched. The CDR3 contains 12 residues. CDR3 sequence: CSASGQTTEAFF. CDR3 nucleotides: TGCAGCGCATCGGGACAGACCACTGAAGCTTTCTTT.

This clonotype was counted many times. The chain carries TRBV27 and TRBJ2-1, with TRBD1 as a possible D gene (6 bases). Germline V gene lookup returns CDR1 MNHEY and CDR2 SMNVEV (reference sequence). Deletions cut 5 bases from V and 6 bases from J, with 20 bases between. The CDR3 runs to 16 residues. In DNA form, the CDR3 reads TGTGCCAGCAGTAGTTCGGACAGCCCACTCCCCAATGAGCAGTTCTTC. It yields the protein CASSSSDSPLPNEQFF.

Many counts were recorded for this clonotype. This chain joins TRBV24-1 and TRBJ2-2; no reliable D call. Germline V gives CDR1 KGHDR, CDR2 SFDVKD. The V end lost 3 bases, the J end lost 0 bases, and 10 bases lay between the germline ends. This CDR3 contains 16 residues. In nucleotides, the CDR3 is TGTGCCACCAGTGATAGGCGTTTCGCGAACACCGGGGAGCTGTTTTTT. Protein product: CATSDRRFANTGELFF.